The 10 T cell receptor beta chains below come from one sample, sequenced in a study of CD8+ T cells in alopecia areata (dated by TCRdb to between 2018 and 2020). This specimen's time point label, interpreted: 20 to 30 weeks on oral tofacitinib. Read against the paper, the sample's treatment or condition label means: oral pan-JAK inhibitor, 5-10 mg twice daily. Preparation of the library involved the immunoSEQ multiplex PCR assay. To provide template for TCR sequencing, every sample had RNA extracted and reverse transcribed into cDNA. TCRdb took over this immuneACCESS table, retaining in-frame rearrangements with V and J assigned. Such tables are incomplete; in checked studies, under half of the missing clones stem from an unresolved V gene, and the remainder is unexplained. This sample has 100,000 to 140,000 clones in its table, and around 84% of those were observed once. Over 20% of the sample is held by the ten biggest clonotypes.

This sample comprised CD8+ T cells sorted from blood, obtained at week 24, from a patient treated with tofacitinib. Receptors were obtained from a human donor with alopecia areata.

The chain employs TRBV23-1 and TRBJ2-1; the D call may be TRBD1 or TRBD2 (5 bases each). TRBV23-1 is marked as an open reading frame, function uncertain. V dropped 0 bases and J dropped 8 bases, with 14 bases sitting between them. CDR3 size: 15 residues. The CDR3 bases are TGCGCCAGCAGTCAATCGCCAGGGACCGCCGATGAGCAGTTCTTC. It specifies CASSQSPGTADEQFF.

The CDR3 here is CASKGGGNQPQHF. The CDR3 DNA sequence: TGTGCCAGCAAAGGGGGGGGCAATCAGCCCCAGCATTTT. The chain employs TRBV2 and TRBJ1-5; D possibly corresponds to TRBD1 (6 bases). V was shortened by 7 bases and J by 2 bases, with 9 bases between the two germline ends. Looked up from germline, CDR1 is SNHLY and CDR2 is FYNNEI. The CDR3 is made up of 13 amino acids.

The chain recombines TRBV11-2 with TRBJ1-6; no firm D call. V dropped 6 bases and J dropped 7 bases, with 7 bases sitting between them. CDR3 length equals 12 residues. The V gene's germline CDR1 is SGHAT and CDR2 FQNNGV. The CDR3 loop is CASRLVNSPLHF. The DNA for the CDR3 is TGTGCCAGCAGACTAGTAAATTCACCCCTCCACTTT.

This rearrangement joins TRBV2 to TRBJ1-1; D is possibly TRBD1 (5 bases). Trimming removed 6 bases at V and 5 bases at J, with 13 bases between. There are 13 residues in the CDR3. Per germline, CDR1 SNHLY and CDR2 FYNNEI. DNA of the CDR3: TGTGCCAGCAGCGGATGGGGGGGGACTGAAGCTTTCTTT. Its translation: CASSGWGGTEAFF.

This clone was picked up a small number of times. The chain couples TRBV29-1 to TRBJ2-5; D ambiguous. The J call may be mistaken, given a closer DNA end match to TRBJ2-7. The length of the CDR3 is 13 residues. Germline V CDR1 and CDR2: SQVTM, ANQGSEA. The CDR3 reads CSVVQAGFYEQYF. In DNA form, the CDR3 reads TGCAGCGTTGTCCAGGCCGGGTTCTACGAGCAGTACTTC.

The genes are TRBV9 and TRBJ2-7; no reliable D call. The V end lost 0 bases, the J end lost 0 bases, and 7 bases lay between the germline ends. CDR3 length equals 14 residues. CDR1 SGDLS and CDR2 YYNGEE come from the germline V gene. The CDR3 bases are TGTGCCAGCAGCGTAGGGTGGAGCTCCTACGAGCAGTACTTC. Its translation is CASSVGWSSYEQYF.

This clone has just one count. The chain links TRBV23-1 to TRBJ1-5; D is unclear. TRBV23-1 is classed as an ORF, of uncertain function. The CDR3 spans 16 residues. Trimming took off 9 bases at V and 1 base at J, with 19 bases between the two ends. This chain's CDR3 is CARTFSKCGSNQPQHF. The CDR3 DNA reads TGCGCCAGGACTTTCTCTAAGTGTGGGAGCAATCAGCCCCAGCATTTT.

This clone was detected only once. The J gene is TRBJ2-3, the V gene TRBV7-8; a weak D match, TRBD2 (5 bases). Trimming took off 3 bases at V and 1 base at J, with 11 bases between the two ends. The CDR3 is made up of 15 amino acids. CDR1 and CDR2 (germline): SGHVS, FQNEAQ. The CDR3 sequence: CASSFRTSGTDTQYF. Here the CDR3 DNA reads TGTGCCAGCAGCTTTCGGACTTCGGGCACAGATACGCAGTATTTT.

This chain joins TRBV4-2 and TRBJ2-2; D might be TRBD2 (6 bases). CDR1 is LGHNA, CDR2 YNFKEQ, per germline. The V gene lost 1 base and the J gene lost 4 bases, with 16 bases spanning the gap. The CDR3 contains 17 residues. CDR3 sequence: CASSQADSPGGTGELFF. Here the CDR3 DNA reads TGTGCCAGCAGCCAAGCGGATTCCCCCGGGGGCACCGGGGAGCTGTTTTTT.

The CDR3 nucleotides read TGTGCCATCGCGACTAGCGGGGGGACCCAAGAGACCCAGTACTTC. It codes for CAIATSGGTQETQYF. The chain links TRBV10-3 to TRBJ2-5; 13 bases line up with TRBD2. This CDR3 has 15 residues. Germline CDR1 is ENHRY and CDR2 is SYGVKD. The V segment lost 8 bases and the J segment 1 base; nucleotides outside the gene matches: 4.